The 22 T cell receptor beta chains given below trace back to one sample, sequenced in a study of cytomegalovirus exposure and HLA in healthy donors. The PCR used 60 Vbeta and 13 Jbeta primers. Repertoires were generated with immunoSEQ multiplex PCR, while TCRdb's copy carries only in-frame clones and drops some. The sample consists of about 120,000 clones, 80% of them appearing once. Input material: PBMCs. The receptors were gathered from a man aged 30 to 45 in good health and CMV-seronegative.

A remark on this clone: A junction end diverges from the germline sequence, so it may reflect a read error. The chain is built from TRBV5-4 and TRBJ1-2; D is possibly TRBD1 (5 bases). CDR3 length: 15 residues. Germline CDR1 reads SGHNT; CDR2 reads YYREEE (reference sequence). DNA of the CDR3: TGTGCCAGCAGCTTGGGCCAGGGAATTAACTATGGCTACCCCTTC. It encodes CASSLGQGINYGYPF.

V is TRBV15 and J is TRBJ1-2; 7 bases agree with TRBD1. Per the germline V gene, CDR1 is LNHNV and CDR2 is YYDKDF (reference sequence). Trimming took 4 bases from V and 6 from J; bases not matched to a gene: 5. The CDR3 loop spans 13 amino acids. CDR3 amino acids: CATSIDRVHGYTF. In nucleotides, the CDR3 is TGTGCCACCAGCATAGACAGGGTGCATGGCTACACCTTC.

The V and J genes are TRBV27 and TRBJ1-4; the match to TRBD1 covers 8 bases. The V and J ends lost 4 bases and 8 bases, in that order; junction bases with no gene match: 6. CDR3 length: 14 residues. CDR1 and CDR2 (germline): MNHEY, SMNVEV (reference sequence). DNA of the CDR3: TGTGCCAGCAGTTGGACAGGGTCGCGGGAAAAACTGTTTTTT. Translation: CASSWTGSREKLFF.

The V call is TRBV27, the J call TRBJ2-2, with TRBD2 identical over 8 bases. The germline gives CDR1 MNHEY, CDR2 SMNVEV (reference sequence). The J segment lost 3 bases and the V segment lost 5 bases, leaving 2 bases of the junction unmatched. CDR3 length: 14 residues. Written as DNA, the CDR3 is TGTGCCAGCAGTCCGGGACTAGACACCGGGGAGCTGTTTTTT. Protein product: CASSPGLDTGELFF.

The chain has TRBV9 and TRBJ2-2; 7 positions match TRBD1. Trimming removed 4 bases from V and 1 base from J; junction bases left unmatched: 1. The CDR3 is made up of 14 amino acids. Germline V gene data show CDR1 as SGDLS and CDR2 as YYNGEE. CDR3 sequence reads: CASSWDRNTGELFF. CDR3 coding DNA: TGTGCCAGCAGCTGGGACAGGAACACCGGGGAGCTGTTTTTT.

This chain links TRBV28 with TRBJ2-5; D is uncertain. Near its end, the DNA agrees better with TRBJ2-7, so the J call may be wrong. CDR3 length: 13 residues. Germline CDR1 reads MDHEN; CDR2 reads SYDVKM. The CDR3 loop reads CASSFGRSYEQYF. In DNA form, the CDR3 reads TGTGCCAGCAGTTTTGGCAGGTCCTACGAGCAGTACTTC.

CDR3 amino acids: CASSLDGDQPQHF. The CDR3 bases are TGTGCCAGCAGTCTTGACGGGGATCAGCCCCAGCATTTT. This chain connects TRBV5-6 to TRBJ1-5; D remains unclear. V was shortened by 5 bases and J by 5 bases, with 11 bases between the two germline ends. There are 13 residues in the CDR3. From germline, CDR1 is SGHDT and CDR2 YYEEEE.

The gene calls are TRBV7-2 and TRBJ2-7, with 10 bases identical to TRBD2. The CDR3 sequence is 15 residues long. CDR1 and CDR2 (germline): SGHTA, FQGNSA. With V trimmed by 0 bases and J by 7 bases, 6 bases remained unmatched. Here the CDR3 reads CASSLASGGPKEQYF. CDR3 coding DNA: TGTGCCAGCAGCTTAGCTAGCGGGGGGCCTAAGGAGCAGTACTTC.

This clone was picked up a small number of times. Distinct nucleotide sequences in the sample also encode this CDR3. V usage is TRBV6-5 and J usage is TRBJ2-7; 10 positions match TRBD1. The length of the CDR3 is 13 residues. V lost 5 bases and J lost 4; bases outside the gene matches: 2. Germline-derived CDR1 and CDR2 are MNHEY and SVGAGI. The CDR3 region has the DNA TGTGCCAGCAGTAGGGACAGGGGATACGAGCAGTACTTC. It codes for CASSRDRGYEQYF.

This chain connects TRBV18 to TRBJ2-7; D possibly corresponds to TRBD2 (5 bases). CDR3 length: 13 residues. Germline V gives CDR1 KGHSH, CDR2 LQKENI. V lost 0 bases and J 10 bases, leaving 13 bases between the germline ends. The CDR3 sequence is CASSPPSAFDQYF. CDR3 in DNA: TGTGCCAGCTCACCACCTAGCGCCTTTGACCAGTACTTC.

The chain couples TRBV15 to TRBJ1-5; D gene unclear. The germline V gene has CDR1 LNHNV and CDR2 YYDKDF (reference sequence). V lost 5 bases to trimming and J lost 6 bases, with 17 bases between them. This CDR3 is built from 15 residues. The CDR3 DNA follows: TGTGCCACCAGCCCCCCCTGGGCAGCAAGTCAGCCCCAGCATTTT. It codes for CATSPPWAASQPQHF.

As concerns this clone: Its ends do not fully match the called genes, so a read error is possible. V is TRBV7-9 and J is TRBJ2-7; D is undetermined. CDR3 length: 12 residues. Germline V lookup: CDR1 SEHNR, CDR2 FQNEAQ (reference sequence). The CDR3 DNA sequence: TGTTCCAGCAGCTTGGCCGAGCGTGTGCAGTACTTC. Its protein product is CSSSLAERVQYF.

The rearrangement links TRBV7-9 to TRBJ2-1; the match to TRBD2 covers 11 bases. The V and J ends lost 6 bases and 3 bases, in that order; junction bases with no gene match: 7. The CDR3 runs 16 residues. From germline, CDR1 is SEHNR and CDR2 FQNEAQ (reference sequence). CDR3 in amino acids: CASRRSGRAGYNEQFF. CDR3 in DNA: TGTGCCAGCAGACGTAGCGGGAGGGCCGGCTACAATGAGCAGTTCTTC. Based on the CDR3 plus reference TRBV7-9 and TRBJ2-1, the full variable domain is DTGVSQNPRHKITKRGQNVTFRCDPISEHNRLYWYRQTLGQGPEFLTYFQNEAQLEKSRLLSDRFSAERPKGSFSTLEIQRTEQGDSAMYLCASRRSGRAGYNEQFFGPGTRLTVL.

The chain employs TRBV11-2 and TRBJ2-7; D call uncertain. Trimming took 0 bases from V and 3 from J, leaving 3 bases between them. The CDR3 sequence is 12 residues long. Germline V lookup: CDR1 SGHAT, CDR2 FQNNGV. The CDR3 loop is CASSLDRYEQYF. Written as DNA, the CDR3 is TGTGCCAGCAGCTTAGATCGCTACGAGCAGTACTTC.

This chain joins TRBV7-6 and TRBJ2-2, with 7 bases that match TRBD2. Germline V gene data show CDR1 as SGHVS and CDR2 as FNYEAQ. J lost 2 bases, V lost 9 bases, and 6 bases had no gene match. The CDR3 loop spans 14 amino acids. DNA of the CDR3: TGTGCCAGATTAGCGGGCCTAAACACCGGGGAGCTGTTTTTT. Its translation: CARLAGLNTGELFF.

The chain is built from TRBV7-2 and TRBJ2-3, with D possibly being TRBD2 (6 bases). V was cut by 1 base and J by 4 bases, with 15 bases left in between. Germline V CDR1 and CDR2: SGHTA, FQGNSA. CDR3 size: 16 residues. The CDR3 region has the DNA TGTGCCAGCAGCTTAGGAGGGGCTGGGGAGGCAGATACGCAGTATTTT. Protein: CASSLGGAGEADTQYF.

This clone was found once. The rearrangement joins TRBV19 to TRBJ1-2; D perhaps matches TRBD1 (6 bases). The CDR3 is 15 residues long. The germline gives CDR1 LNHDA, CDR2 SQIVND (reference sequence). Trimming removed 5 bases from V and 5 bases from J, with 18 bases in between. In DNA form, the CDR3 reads TGTGCCAGTAGTCAAAAACAGGGACCCCAGTATGGCTACACCTTC. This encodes CASSQKQGPQYGYTF.

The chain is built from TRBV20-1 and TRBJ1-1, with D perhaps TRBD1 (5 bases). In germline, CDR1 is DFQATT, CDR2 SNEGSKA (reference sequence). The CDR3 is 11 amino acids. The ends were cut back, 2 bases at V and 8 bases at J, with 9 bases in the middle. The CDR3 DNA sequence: TGCAGTGCTAGACAATACAGGGAAGCTTTCTTT. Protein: CSARQYREAFF.

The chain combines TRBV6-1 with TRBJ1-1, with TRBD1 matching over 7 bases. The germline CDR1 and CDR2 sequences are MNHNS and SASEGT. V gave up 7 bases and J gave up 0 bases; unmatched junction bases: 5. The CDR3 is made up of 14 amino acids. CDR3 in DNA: TGTGCCAGCATTATCGGGACAGTGAACACTGAAGCTTTCTTT. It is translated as CASIIGTVNTEAFF.

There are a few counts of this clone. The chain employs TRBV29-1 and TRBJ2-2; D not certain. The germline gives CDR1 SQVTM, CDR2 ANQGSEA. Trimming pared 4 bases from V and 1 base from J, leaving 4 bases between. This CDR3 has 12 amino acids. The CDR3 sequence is CSVVGNTGELFF. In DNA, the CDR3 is TGCAGCGTTGTCGGGAACACCGGGGAGCTGTTTTTT.

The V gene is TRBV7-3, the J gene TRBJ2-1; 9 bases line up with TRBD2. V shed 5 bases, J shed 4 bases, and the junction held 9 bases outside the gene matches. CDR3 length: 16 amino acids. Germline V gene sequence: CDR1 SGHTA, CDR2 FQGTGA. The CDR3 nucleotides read TGTGCCAGCAGCCCGCGGACTAGCGAGACATACAATGAGCAGTTCTTC. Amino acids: CASSPRTSETYNEQFF.

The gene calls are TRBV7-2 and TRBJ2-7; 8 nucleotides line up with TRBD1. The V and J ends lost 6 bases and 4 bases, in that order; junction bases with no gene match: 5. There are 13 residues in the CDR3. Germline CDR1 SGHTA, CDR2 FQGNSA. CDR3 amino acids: CASRLDRGYEQYF. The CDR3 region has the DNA TGTGCCAGCAGACTAGACAGGGGTTACGAGCAGTACTTC.